The rows below give T cell receptor beta chains drawn from one sample of a study of cytomegalovirus exposure and HLA in healthy donors. Using immunoSEQ multiplex PCR, the repertoire was profiled, and TCRdb retains in-frame clones only, with some absent. Of fewer than 100,000 clones listed, about 77% were seen once; the top ten hold roughly 2.5%. The sample taken for sequencing was PBMCs. The receptor source for this set is a male donor in good health and CMV-seropositive. Each CDR3 is given without its conserved first and last residue.

V	J	CDR3
TRBV19	TRBJ2-3	ASSIDLSFISTDTQY
TRBV2	TRBJ1-1	ASSELAPMNTEAF
TRBV7-9	TRBJ2-5	ASSLVFGQPVAETQY
TRBV27	TRBJ2-7	ASSLRMGPEQY
TRBV29-1	TRBJ2-7	SVFTGEEYEQY
TRBV7-2	TRBJ1-5	ASSSWTDQPQH
TRBV19	TRBJ2-5	ASSIGGGVAGQETQY
TRBV15	TRBJ2-7	ATSGLALYEQY
TRBV15	TRBJ2-7	ATSRDLGLAGEKLQY
TRBV6-5	TRBJ1-3	ASSYSRKTGNTIY
TRBV6-1	TRBJ1-5	ASNLGTVNQPQH
TRBV5-1	TRBJ2-3	ASSFGLAGLADTQY
TRBV19	TRBJ1-2	ASSGQGQSYGYT
TRBV7-8	TRBJ1-3	ASSSQRGGSGNTIY